This T cell receptor beta chain was identified in a study of blood T cell repertoires in COVID-19 (dated by TCRdb to 2018 to 2021). Broadly, across the study: The collaborator samples originated in the United States, Italy and Spain and spanned the acute and convalescent phases of COVID-19. The prospective study material was composed of cDNA or gDNA derived from T cells, B-cell-depleted T cells, or PBMCs. The dataset comprised deeply sampled blood TCRbeta repertoires from subjects exposed to, actively infected with, or recovered from COVID-19. The repertoires were made available in a free public database intended to serve as a resource for research on the immune response to SARS-CoV-2. Samples came from the ongoing ImmuneRACE study (first 160 participants) plus 1,254 subjects from 6 global collaborators. Sample metadata almost always included a de-identified subject ID, COVID-19 status, age in years and sex. HLA class I and class II types, where available, came from metadata supplied by the sample provider rather than from assay-based typing. Results the study describes overall, beyond this receptor: The amount of clinical and demographic metadata varied by source and participant and was provided uncurated.

The junction carries 8 bases between V and J, which are trimmed by 3 bases and 5 bases respectively. Based on the germline V gene, the CDR1 and CDR2 sequences are MNHEY and SVGEGT. The CDR3 numbers 13 residues from cysteine through phenylalanine. Only the CDR3 DNA stays, 39 bases, in frame from base 1. TCRbeta CDR3 regions were amplified from genomic DNA using the immunoSEQ Assay, a bias-controlled multiplex PCR. The source study handled its data this way. The number of nucleated cells in each sample was estimated from the amplification of reference gene primers within the assay. To quantify the absolute abundance of each unique TCRbeta CDR3 rearrangement, sequence reads were collapsed and filtered. For each sample, productive Simpson clonality was calculated as the square root of Simpson's diversity index across productive rearrangements. Held by TCRdb, this immuneACCESS table contains in-frame sequences only and omits some clones. Under half of the omission traces to an unresolved V gene where checked; the cause of the rest is unknown. D and trimming were read from the DNA, whereas the V and J calls and clone size are those reported in that table. Here the sample has roughly 56,000 clones; around four fifths occur a single time. Under 6% of the sample is taken by the ten largest.

The collaborating institutions used their own protocols to collect whole blood in K2EDTA tubes. For TCRbeta analysis, collaborators shipped samples in one of three forms: frozen whole blood, isolated PBMCs, or DNA extracted from either of those sample types. Comments on this clone: Its antigen remains unidentified. The record has no base qualities; no much larger clone is one base away.

The sample taken for sequencing was peripheral blood. This receptor chain uses TRBV6-2 or TRBV6-3 and TRBJ2-1, with the identity of the D gene unclear. The sequence derives from a man in his 70s with acute or convalescent COVID-19. CDR3 protein: CASSYYRDNEQFF. The DNA is TGTGCCAGCAGTTATTACAGAGACAATGAGCAGTTCTTC.